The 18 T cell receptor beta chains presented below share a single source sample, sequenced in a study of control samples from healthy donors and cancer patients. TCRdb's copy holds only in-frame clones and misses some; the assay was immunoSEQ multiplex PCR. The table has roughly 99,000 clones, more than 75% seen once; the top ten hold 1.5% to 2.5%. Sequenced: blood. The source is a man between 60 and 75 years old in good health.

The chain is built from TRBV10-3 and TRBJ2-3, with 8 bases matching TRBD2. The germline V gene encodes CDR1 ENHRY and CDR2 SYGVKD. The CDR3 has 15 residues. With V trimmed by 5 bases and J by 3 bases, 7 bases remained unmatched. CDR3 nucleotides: TGTGCCATCAGTAAAGGACTAGCAGAAACAGATACGCAGTATTTT. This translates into CAISKGLAETDTQYF.

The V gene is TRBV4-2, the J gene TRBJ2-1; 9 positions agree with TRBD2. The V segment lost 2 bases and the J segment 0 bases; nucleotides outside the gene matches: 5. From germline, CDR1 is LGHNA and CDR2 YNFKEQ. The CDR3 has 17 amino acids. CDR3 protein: CASSQPGLASSYNEQFF. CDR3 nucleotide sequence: TGTGCCAGCAGCCAACCGGGACTAGCAAGCTCCTACAATGAGCAGTTCTTC.

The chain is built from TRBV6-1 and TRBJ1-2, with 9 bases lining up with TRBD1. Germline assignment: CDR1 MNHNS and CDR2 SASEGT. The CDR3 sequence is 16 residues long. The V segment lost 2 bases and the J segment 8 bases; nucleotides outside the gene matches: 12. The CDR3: CASSERGQGSISGYTF. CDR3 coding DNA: TGTGCCAGCAGTGAAAGGGGACAGGGCTCGATATCCGGCTACACCTTC.

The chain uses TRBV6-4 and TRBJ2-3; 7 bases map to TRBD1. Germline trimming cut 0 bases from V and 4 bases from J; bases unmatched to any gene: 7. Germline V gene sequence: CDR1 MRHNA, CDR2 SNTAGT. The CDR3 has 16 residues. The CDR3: CASSDSLGDSADTQYF. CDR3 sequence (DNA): TGTGCCAGCAGTGACTCGCTGGGGGACAGCGCAGATACGCAGTATTTT.

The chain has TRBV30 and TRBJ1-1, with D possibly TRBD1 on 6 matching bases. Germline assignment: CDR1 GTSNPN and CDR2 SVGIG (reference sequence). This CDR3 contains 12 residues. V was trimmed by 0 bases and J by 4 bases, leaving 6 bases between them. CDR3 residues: CAWSVGGTEAFF. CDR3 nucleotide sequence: TGTGCCTGGAGTGTAGGGGGCACTGAAGCTTTCTTT.

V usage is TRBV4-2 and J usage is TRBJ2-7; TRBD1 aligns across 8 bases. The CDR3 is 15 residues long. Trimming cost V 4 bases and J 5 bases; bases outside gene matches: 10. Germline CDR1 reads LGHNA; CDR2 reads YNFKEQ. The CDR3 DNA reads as TGTGCCAGCAGCCCCCCCGGGCAGGGGGCCGACGAGCAGTACTTC. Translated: CASSPPGQGADEQYF.

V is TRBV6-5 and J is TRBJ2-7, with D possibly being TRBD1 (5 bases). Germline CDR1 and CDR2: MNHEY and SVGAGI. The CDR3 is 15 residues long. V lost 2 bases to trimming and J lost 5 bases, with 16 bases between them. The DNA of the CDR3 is TGTGCCAGCAGTTACCTCTGGCGAAGGGGCCACGAGCAGTACTTC. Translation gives CASSYLWRRGHEQYF.

The CDR3: CASSLSGSPSSYNEQFF. For the CDR3, the DNA is TGTGCCAGCAGCTTATCTGGTAGCCCTAGCTCCTACAATGAGCAGTTCTTC. The rearrangement links TRBV13 to TRBJ2-1, with D uncertain. Germline V gives CDR1 PRHDT, CDR2 FYEKMQ (reference sequence). CDR3 length: 17 residues. Deletions cut 2 bases from V and 0 bases from J, with 14 bases between.

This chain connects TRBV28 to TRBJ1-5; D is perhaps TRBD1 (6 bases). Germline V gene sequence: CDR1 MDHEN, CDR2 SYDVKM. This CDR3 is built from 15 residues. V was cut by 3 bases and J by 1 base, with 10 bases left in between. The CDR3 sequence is CASSFQGISNQPQHF. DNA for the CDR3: TGTGCCAGCAGTTTCCAGGGGATCAGCAATCAGCCCCAGCATTTT.

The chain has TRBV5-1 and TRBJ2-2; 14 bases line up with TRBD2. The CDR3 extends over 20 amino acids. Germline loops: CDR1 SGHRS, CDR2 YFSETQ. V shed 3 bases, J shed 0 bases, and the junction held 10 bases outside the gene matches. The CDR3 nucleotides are TGCGCCAGCAGCTCCCGGGGACTAGCGGGAGCAGGAGCGAACACCGGGGAGCTGTTTTTT. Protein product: CASSSRGLAGAGANTGELFF.

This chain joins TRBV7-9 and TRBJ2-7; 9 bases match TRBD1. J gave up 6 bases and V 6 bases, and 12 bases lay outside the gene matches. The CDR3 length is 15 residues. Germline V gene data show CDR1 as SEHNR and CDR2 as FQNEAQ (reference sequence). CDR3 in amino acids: CASRPPGQGTSEQYF. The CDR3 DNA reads TGTGCCAGCAGGCCACCGGGACAGGGAACAAGCGAGCAGTACTTC.

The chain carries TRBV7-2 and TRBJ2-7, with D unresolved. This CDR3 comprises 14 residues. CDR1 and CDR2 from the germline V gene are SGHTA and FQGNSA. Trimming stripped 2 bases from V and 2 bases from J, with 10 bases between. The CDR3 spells CASSLYLQPYEQYF. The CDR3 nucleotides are TGTGCCAGCAGCTTATACCTCCAACCCTACGAGCAGTACTTC. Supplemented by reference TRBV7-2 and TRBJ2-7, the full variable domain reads GAGVSQSPSNKVTEKGKDVELRCDPISGHTALYWYRQSLGQGLEFLIYFQGNSAPDKSGLPSDRFSAERTGGSVSTLTIQRTQQEDSAVYLCASSLYLQPYEQYFGPGTRLTVT.

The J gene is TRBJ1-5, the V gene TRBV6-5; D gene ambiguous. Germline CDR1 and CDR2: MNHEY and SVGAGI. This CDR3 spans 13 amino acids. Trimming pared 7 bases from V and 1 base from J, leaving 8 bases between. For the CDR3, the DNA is TGTGCCAGCAAATTGGGGAGCAATCAGCCCCAGCATTTT. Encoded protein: CASKLGSNQPQHF.

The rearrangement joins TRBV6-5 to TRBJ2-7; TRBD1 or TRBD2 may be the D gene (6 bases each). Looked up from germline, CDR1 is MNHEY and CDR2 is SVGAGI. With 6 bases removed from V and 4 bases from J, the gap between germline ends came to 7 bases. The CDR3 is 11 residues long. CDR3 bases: TGTGCCAGCAGAGGGGGGTACGAGCAGTACTTC. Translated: CASRGGYEQYF.

The CDR3 loop is CASSLQGASETQYF. The DNA of the CDR3 is TGTGCCAGCAGTCTACAGGGGGCGAGTGAGACCCAGTACTTC. The chain is built from TRBV28 and TRBJ2-5, with 9 bases matching TRBD1. Germline V gene data show CDR1 as MDHEN and CDR2 as SYDVKM. V was clipped by 5 bases and J by 5 bases; unmatched bases: 6. The CDR3 sequence is 14 residues long.

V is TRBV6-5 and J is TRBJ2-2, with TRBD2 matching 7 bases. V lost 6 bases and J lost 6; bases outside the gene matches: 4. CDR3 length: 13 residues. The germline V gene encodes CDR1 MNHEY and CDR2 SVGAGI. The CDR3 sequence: CASSPGRAGELFF. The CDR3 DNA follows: TGTGCCAGCAGCCCGGGGAGGGCCGGGGAGCTGTTTTTT.

CDR3 amino acids: CAISELGESGRAIYEQYF. The CDR3 DNA reads TGTGCCATCAGTGAGTTGGGAGAAAGCGGGAGGGCCATCTACGAGCAGTACTTC. The rearrangement uses TRBV10-3 and TRBJ2-7, with 10 bases lining up with TRBD2. The germline V gene has CDR1 ENHRY and CDR2 SYGVKD. V dropped 1 base and J dropped 3; count of bases not matched to a gene: 12. The CDR3 is made up of 18 amino acids.

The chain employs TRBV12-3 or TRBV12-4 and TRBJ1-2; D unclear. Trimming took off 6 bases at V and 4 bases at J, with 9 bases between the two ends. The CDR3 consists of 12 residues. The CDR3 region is CASREGSYGYTF. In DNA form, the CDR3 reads TGTGCCAGCAGGGAGGGATCCTATGGCTACACCTTC.